One T cell receptor (beta chain) is described in this entry. Trimming removed 2 bases from V and 4 bases from J; junction bases left unmatched: 11. Germline V gene data show CDR1 as SGHNT and CDR2 as YYREEE (reference sequence). The CDR3 is 16 residues long. This specimen comes from a study of cytomegalovirus exposure and HLA in healthy donors. In the study overall: It was reported in a later analysis that the 95 to 150 validation repertoires used the same platform as the approximately 690 first-cohort repertoires.

This table comes from immunoSEQ multiplex PCR, and its TCRdb copy is limited to in-frame clones, with some not included. The sample yields about 160,000 clones, 96% seen once. This chain joins TRBV5-4 and TRBJ2-5; 7 bases are shared with TRBD2. What was sequenced was PBMCs. This clonotype originated in a woman aged 18-30 years in good health and CMV-seronegative. Here the CDR3 reads CASSLSYRAGRETQYF. CDR3 DNA: TGTGCCAGCAGCTTAAGTTACAGAGCGGGGCGAGAGACCCAGTACTTC.